This TCR beta chain was obtained from a study of CD8 T cells in Susac syndrome. J gave up 2 bases and V 2 bases, and 3 bases lay outside the gene matches. The CDR3 spans 14 residues. Germline lookup yields CDR1 SGHVS and CDR2 FQNEAQ. Random hexamers served to reverse transcribe about 0.45 to 1 ug RNA. The CDR3 of TCR beta was amplified by immunoSEQ multiplex PCR across 54 Vbeta and 13 Jbeta. MiXCR, applied by TCRdb to the immunoSEQ multiplex PCR reads, yields one record per CDR3 protein. Of approximately 94,000 distinct CDR3 sequences in the sample, 95% were seen once. Sequenced: CD8+ T cells from PBMCs. The receptor was isolated from a human donor with Susac syndrome. The rearrangement uses TRBV7-8 and TRBJ2-7; TRBD1 aligns across 7 bases. CDR3 DNA: TGTGCCAGCAGCTTACTGGACAGGACCTACGAGCAGTACTTC. As protein: CASSLLDRTYEQYF.